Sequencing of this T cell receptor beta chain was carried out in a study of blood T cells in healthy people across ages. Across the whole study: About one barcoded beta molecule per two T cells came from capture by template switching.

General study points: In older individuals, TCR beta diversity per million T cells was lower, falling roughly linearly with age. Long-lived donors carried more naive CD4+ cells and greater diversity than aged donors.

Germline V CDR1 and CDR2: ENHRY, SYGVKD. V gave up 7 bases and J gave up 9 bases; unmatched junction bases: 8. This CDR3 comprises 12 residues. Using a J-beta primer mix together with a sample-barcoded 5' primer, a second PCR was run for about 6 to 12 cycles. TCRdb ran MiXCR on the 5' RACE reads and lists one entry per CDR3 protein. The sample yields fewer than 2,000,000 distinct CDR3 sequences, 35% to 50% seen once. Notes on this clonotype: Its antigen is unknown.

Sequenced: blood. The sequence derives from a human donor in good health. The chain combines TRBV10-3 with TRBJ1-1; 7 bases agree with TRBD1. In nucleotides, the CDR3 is TGTGCCATCACCCTGGGGACAGTTAAAGCTTTCTTT. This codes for CAITLGTVKAFF.